One and the same sample provided the 22 T cell receptor beta chains below, sequenced in a study of blood T cell repertoires in COVID-19. Here immunoSEQ multiplex PCR was the method, and the copy in TCRdb shows in-frame clones only, minus some. The sample includes roughly 190,000 clones, around 91% seen only once; the top ten take approximately 0.8%. Sequenced input: PBMCs or T cells enriched from blood (not recorded which). All receptors derive from a woman between 18 and 30 years old who had recovered from COVID-19.

This chain connects TRBV12-3 or TRBV12-4 to TRBJ1-1; D is unresolved. The CDR3 contains 13 residues. Trimming took 2 bases from V and 12 from J, leaving 16 bases between them. The CDR3 DNA is TGTGCCAGCAGTTTAAGCCCGATCGGGGAAACTTTCTTT. It encodes CASSLSPIGETFF.

The genes are TRBV7-6 and TRBJ2-7; 7 bases agree with TRBD1. V lost 4 bases, J lost 2 bases, and 5 bases stayed unmatched. Germline V gene sequence: CDR1 SGHVS, CDR2 FNYEAQ. The length of the CDR3 is 14 residues. The CDR3 here is CASSSPGQTYEQYF. CDR3 bases: TGTGCCAGCAGCTCTCCGGGACAGACCTACGAGCAGTACTTC.

The rearrangement uses TRBV21-1 and TRBJ2-7; the DNA was not used to check the table's D call, TRBD1. TRBV21-1 is labeled a pseudogene. This CDR3 contains 16 residues. CDR3: CASSKRRQGKFYEQYF. The CDR3 DNA is TGTGCCAGCAGCAAACGGCGTCAGGGGAAATTCTACGAGCAGTACTTC.

In its sample, this clone was seen once. This chain joins TRBV2 and TRBJ2-1; 9 bases align to TRBD2. V dropped 7 bases and J dropped 9; count of bases not matched to a gene: 10. This CDR3 has 14 amino acids. Germline CDR1 reads SNHLY; CDR2 reads FYNNEI. In DNA, the CDR3 is TGTGCCAGCACCGCGTTAGCGGGAGCGGGTGAGCAGTTCTTC. Residues: CASTALAGAGEQFF.

This clone was counted a few times. This chain connects TRBV2 to TRBJ2-7, with 9 bases lining up with TRBD2. The CDR3 has 13 residues. With V trimmed by 11 bases and J by 2 bases, 7 bases remained unmatched. CDR1 and CDR2 (germline): SNHLY, FYNNEI. As DNA, the CDR3 is TGTGCCGGGGCGCTAGCGGGACCCTACGAGCAGTACTTC. It yields the protein CAGALAGPYEQYF.

The chain couples TRBV18 to TRBJ1-5; the match to TRBD1 covers 12 bases. With 1 base clipped from V and 2 bases from J, the junction kept 6 bases outside the gene matches. Germline V gene lookup returns CDR1 KGHSH and CDR2 LQKENI. The CDR3 spans 18 residues. CDR3 nucleotide sequence: TGTGCCAGCTCACCACGAGCGGGACAGGGGGCCGGCAATCAGCCCCAGCATTTT. Its protein is CASSPRAGQGAGNQPQHF.

V usage is TRBV24-1 and J usage is TRBJ2-5; the D is unclear. The CDR3 has 17 residues. Germline-derived CDR1 and CDR2 are KGHDR and SFDVKD. Between the trimmed V and J ends, which lost 4 bases and 0 bases, there was a span of 17 bases. The CDR3 nucleotides read TGTGCCACCAGTGACCCCAGCGTCGACCGGAACCAAGAGACCCAGTACTTC. Protein sequence: CATSDPSVDRNQETQYF.

CDR3 nucleotides: TGCAGCGTGTCTCCTACTGGGGCCAACGTCCTGACTTTC. Its protein product is CSVSPTGANVLTF. The chain carries TRBV29-1 and TRBJ2-6; D unresolved. The germline CDR1 and CDR2 sequences are SQVTM and ANQGSEA. The V end lost 6 bases, the J end lost 2 bases, and 8 bases lay between the germline ends. This CDR3 region has 13 residues.

This clone was observed a single time. V usage is TRBV3-1 (or the pseudogene TRBV3-2) and J usage is TRBJ1-2, with 8 bases aligning to TRBD1. From germline, CDR1 is LGHDT and CDR2 YNNKEL (reference sequence). V shed 0 bases, J shed 5 bases, and the junction held 14 bases outside the gene matches. This CDR3 is 18 amino acids long. Here the CDR3 reads CASSQDPMGRGLRYGYTF. The CDR3 coding sequence is TGTGCCAGCAGCCAAGATCCGATGGGCAGGGGGCTTCGATATGGCTACACCTTC.

The chain is built from TRBV2 and TRBJ2-5; 9 bases agree with TRBD2. Trimming removed 6 bases from V and 3 bases from J; junction bases left unmatched: 2. Germline V gene lookup returns CDR1 SNHLY and CDR2 FYNNEI. The CDR3 contains 13 residues. The chain's CDR3 is CASRASGEETQYF. The CDR3 nucleotides are TGTGCCAGCAGGGCTAGCGGGGAAGAGACCCAGTACTTC.

The chain has TRBV28 and TRBJ2-1, with 7 bases that match TRBD2. Germline-derived CDR1 and CDR2 are MDHEN and SYDVKM. The length of the CDR3 is 14 residues. With 8 bases clipped from V and 5 bases from J, the junction kept 9 bases outside the gene matches. In DNA, the CDR3 is TGTGCCAGCCGAATAGCGGGCAAAAACAATGAGCAGTTCTTC. Translated, it gives CASRIAGKNNEQFF.

This clone was seen once. V is TRBV29-1 and J is TRBJ2-5; 12 positions match TRBD2. The germline V gene has CDR1 SQVTM and CDR2 ANQGSEA. The ends lost 4 bases at V and 5 bases at J; junction bases unmatched: 8. CDR3 length: 15 residues. CDR3: CSVAASGRAGETQYF. As DNA, the CDR3 is TGCAGCGTTGCGGCTAGCGGGAGGGCCGGTGAGACCCAGTACTTC.

The gene calls are TRBV6-2 or TRBV6-3 and TRBJ2-1; 7 bases map to TRBD2. After removal of 5 bases from V and 0 bases from J, the junction contained 1 base not matched to a gene. Germline-derived CDR1 and CDR2 are MNHEY and SVGEGT. The CDR3 extends over 14 amino acids. In DNA form, the CDR3 reads TGTGCCAGCAGTCTAGCGGACTCCTACAATGAGCAGTTCTTC. Its protein product is CASSLADSYNEQFF.

The CDR3 DNA sequence: TGTGCCACTACACAGGGCCCTGAAGCTTTCTTT. As protein: CATTQGPEAFF. The chain combines TRBV27 with TRBJ1-1, with D possibly matching TRBD1 (6 bases). V was trimmed by 10 bases and J by 6 bases, leaving 12 bases between them. CDR3 length: 11 amino acids. CDR1 and CDR2 (germline): MNHEY, SMNVEV (reference sequence).

This clone was seen a few times. The chain is built from TRBV5-4 and TRBJ2-7; TRBD1 might be the D (6 bases). V gave up 2 bases and J gave up 3 bases, with 18 bases separating them. In germline, CDR1 is SGHNT, CDR2 YYREEE (reference sequence). The CDR3 length is 16 residues. CDR3 residues: CASSFGTSGLLYEQYF. In nucleotides, the CDR3 is TGTGCCAGCAGCTTCGGGACATCTGGCCTCCTCTACGAGCAGTACTTC.

The chain joins TRBV12-5 to TRBJ1-4; the match to TRBD1 covers 7 bases. The ends lost 3 bases at V and 4 bases at J; junction bases unmatched: 2. The germline CDR1 and CDR2 sequences are LGHNT and FRNRAP. CDR3 size: 14 residues. The CDR3 is CASGFSGGNEKLFF. As DNA, the CDR3 is TGTGCTAGTGGTTTTTCAGGGGGTAATGAAAAACTGTTTTTT.

The J gene is TRBJ2-3, the V gene TRBV4-2; 9 bases align to TRBD2. The V gene's germline CDR1 is LGHNA and CDR2 YNFKEQ. The CDR3 runs 18 residues. The V segment lost 5 bases and the J segment 4 bases; nucleotides outside the gene matches: 16. CDR3 sequence reads: CASSNRGGSGSTADTQYF. The CDR3 nucleotides read TGTGCCAGCAGCAATAGAGGAGGTAGCGGGAGCACCGCAGATACGCAGTATTTT.

The V and J genes are TRBV4-1 and TRBJ1-2, with 9 nucleotides matching TRBD1. Germline lookup yields CDR1 MGHRA and CDR2 YSYEKL. Trimming removed 7 bases from V and 6 bases from J; junction bases left unmatched: 18. This CDR3 has 17 amino acids. Here the CDR3 DNA reads TGCGCCAGCACCCCCGACTTCCTCCGGGACAGGGTTGATGGCTACACCTTC. Amino acid sequence: CASTPDFLRDRVDGYTF.

This clone was counted between two and nine times. The chain combines TRBV29-1 with TRBJ2-5; D is ambiguous. From germline, CDR1 is SQVTM and CDR2 ANQGSEA. This CDR3 contains 12 residues. The germline V and J ends were trimmed by 4 bases and 2 bases, with 8 bases remaining between them. The CDR3 spells CSVASGQETQYF. The CDR3 nucleotides read TGCAGCGTTGCATCGGGTCAAGAGACCCAGTACTTC. Full variable domain (missing parts from reference TRBV29-1 and TRBJ2-5): SAVISQKPSRDICQRGTSLTIQCQVDSQVTMMFWYRQQPGQSLTLIATANQGSEATYESGFVIDKFPISRPNLTFSTLTVSNMSPEDSSIYLCSVASGQETQYFGPGTRLLVL.

The chain links TRBV3-1 (or the pseudogene TRBV3-2) to TRBJ1-4; D call uncertain. The ends were cut back, 4 bases at V and 1 base at J, with 7 bases in the middle. The V gene's germline CDR1 is LGHDT and CDR2 YNNKEL (reference sequence). The CDR3 contains 14 residues. The CDR3 DNA is TGTGCCAGCAGCCCTCGGAGAACTAATGAAAAACTGTTTTTT. Translation gives CASSPRRTNEKLFF.

The chain is built from TRBV5-5 and TRBJ2-7, with 7 bases lining up with TRBD1. Germline CDR1 is SGHKS and CDR2 is YYEKEE (reference sequence). The CDR3 length is 15 residues. V lost 1 base and J lost 2; bases outside the gene matches: 6. The CDR3 here is CASSLRDSSTYEQYF. The CDR3 DNA follows: TGTGCCAGCAGCTTGCGGGACAGCTCAACCTACGAGCAGTACTTC.

This chain links TRBV19 with TRBJ1-5; TRBD1 aligns across 7 bases. V shed 7 bases and J 9 bases; nucleotides not matched to a gene: 18. This CDR3 has 16 amino acids. Per the germline V gene, CDR1 is LNHDA and CDR2 is SQIVND (reference sequence). CDR3 sequence (DNA): TGTGCCAGTAAGGCCGGGGGACAGTTTATTGCAGGGCCCCAGCATTTT. Translating gives CASKAGGQFIAGPQHF.